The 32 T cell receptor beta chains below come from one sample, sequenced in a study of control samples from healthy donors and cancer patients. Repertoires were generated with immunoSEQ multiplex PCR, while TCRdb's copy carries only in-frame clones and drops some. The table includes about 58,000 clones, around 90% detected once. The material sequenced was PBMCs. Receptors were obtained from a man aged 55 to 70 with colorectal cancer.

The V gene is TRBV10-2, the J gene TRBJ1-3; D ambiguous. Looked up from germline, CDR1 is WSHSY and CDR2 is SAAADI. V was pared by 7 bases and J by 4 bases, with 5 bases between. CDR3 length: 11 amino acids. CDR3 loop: CASNGGNTIYF. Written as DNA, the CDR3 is TGCGCCAGCAACGGGGGAAACACCATATATTTT.

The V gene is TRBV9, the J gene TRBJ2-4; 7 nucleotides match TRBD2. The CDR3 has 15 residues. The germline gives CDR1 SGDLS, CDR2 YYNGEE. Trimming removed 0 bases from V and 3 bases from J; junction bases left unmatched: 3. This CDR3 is CASSVESSGKNIQYF. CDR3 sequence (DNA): TGTGCCAGCAGCGTAGAGTCTAGCGGCAAAAACATTCAGTACTTC.

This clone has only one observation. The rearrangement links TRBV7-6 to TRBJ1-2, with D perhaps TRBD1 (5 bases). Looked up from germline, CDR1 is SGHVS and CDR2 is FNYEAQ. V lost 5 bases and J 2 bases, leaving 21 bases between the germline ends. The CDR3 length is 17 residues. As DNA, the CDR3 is TGTGCCAGCAGCCCAGACCCAGGGAGGGAACTAAACTATGGCTACACCTTC. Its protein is CASSPDPGRELNYGYTF.

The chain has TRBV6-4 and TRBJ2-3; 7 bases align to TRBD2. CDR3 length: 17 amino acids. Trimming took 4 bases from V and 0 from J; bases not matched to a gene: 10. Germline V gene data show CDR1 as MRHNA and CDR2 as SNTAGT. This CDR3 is CASSVGGGATSTDTQYF. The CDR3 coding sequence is TGTGCCAGCAGTGTGGGCGGGGGAGCCACTAGCACAGATACGCAGTATTTT.

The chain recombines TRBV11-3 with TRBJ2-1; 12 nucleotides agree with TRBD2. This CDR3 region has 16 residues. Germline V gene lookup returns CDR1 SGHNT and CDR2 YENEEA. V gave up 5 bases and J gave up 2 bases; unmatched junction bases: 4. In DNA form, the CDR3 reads TGTGCCAGCAGCGGATGGACTAGCGGGGCCTACAATGAGCAGTTCTTC. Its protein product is CASSGWTSGAYNEQFF.

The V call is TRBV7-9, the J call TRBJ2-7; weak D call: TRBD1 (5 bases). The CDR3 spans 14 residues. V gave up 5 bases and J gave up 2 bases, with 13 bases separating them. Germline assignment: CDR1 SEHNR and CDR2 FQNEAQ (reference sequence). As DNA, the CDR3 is TGTGCCAGCAGCGTTAACAGGTTGACCTACGAGCAGTACTTC. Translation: CASSVNRLTYEQYF. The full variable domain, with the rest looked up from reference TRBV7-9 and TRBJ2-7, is DTGVSQNPRHKITKRGQNVTFRCDPISEHNRLYWYRQTLGQGPEFLTYFQNEAQLEKSRLLSDRFSAERPKGSFSTLEIQRTEQGDSAMYLCASSVNRLTYEQYFGPGTRLTVT.

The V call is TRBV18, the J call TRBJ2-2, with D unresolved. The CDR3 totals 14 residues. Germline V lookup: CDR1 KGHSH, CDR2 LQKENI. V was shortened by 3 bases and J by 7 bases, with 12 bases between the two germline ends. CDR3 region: CASSPTSGNGELFF. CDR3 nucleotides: TGTGCCAGCTCACCGACCAGTGGGAACGGGGAGCTGTTTTTT.

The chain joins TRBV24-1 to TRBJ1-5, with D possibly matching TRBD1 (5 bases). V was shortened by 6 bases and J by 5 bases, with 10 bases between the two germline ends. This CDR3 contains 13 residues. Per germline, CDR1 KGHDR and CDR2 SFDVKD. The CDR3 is CATSRAGYQPQHF. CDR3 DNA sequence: TGTGCCACCAGTCGGGCAGGGTATCAGCCCCAGCATTTT.

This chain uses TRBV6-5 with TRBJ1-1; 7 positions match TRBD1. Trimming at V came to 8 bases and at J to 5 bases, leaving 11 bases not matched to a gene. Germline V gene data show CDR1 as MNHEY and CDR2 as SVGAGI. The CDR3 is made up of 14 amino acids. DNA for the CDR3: TGTGCCAGCGGGGGACAGCATGGAGGGACTGAAGCTTTCTTT. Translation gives CASGGQHGGTEAFF.

The DNA for the CDR3 is TGTGCCAGCAGCAAAATATGGACAGGAGGGGGGCAAGAGACCCAGTACTTC. It translates to CASSKIWTGGGQETQYF. The chain combines TRBV21-1 with TRBJ2-5; the table gives TRBD1 as D, unverified against the DNA. TRBV21-1 is classified as a pseudogene. The CDR3 length is 17 residues.

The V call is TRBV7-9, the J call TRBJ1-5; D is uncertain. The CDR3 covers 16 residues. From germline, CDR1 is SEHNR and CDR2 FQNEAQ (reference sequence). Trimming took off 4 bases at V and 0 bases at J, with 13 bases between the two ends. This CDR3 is CASSSGRAYSNQPQHF. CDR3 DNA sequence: TGTGCCAGCAGCTCCGGACGGGCCTATAGCAATCAGCCCCAGCATTTT.

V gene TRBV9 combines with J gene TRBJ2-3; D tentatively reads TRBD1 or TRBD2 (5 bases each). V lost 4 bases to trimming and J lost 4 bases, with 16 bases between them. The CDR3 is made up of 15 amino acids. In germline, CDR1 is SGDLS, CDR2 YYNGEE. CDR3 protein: CASSPGPQQPDTQYF. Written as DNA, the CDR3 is TGTGCCAGCAGCCCGGGACCTCAGCAACCAGATACGCAGTATTTT.

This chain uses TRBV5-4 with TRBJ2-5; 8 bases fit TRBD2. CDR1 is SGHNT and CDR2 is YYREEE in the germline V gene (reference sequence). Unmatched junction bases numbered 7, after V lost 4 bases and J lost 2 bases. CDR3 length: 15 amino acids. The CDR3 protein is CASSLGPSGQETQYF. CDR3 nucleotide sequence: TGTGCCAGCAGCCTCGGCCCTAGCGGGCAAGAGACCCAGTACTTC.

The CDR3 DNA reads as TGTGCCAGCAGCTTAGGGCCGGGAGGAAACACCATATATTTT. Encoded protein: CASSLGPGGNTIYF. This chain connects TRBV7-2 to TRBJ1-3; D gene uncertain. CDR1 is SGHTA, CDR2 FQGNSA, per germline. V shed 1 base and J shed 4 bases, with 8 bases lying between them. This CDR3 has 14 residues.

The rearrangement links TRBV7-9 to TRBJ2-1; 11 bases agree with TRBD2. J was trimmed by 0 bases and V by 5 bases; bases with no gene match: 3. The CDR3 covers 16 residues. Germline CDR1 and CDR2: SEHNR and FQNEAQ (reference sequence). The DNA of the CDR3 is TGTGCCAGCAGCACAACTAGCGGGAGCTCCTACAATGAGCAGTTCTTC. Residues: CASSTTSGSSYNEQFF.

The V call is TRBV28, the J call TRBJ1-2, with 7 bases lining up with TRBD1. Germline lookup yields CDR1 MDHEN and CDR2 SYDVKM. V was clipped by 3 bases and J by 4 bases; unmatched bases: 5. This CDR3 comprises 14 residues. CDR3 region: CASSFGAGGYGYTF. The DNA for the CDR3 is TGTGCCAGCAGTTTTGGCGCAGGGGGCTATGGCTACACCTTC.

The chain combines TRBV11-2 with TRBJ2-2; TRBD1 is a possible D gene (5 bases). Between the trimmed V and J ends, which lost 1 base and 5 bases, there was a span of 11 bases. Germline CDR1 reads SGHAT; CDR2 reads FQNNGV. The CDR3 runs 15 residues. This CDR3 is CASSLGQQATGELFF. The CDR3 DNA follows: TGTGCCAGCAGCTTAGGACAGCAGGCTACCGGGGAGCTGTTTTTT. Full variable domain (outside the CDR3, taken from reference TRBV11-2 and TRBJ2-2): EAGVAQSPRYKIIEKRQSVAFWCNPISGHATLYWYQQILGQGPKLLIQFQNNGVVDDSQLPKDRFSAERLKGVDSTLKIQPAKLEDSAVYLCASSLGQQATGELFFGEGSRLTVL.

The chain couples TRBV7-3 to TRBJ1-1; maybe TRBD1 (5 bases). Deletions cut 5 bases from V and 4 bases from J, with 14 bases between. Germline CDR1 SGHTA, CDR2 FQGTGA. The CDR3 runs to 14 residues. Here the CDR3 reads CASSPFAGGTEAFF. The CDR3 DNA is TGTGCCAGCAGCCCCTTCGCGGGGGGCACTGAAGCTTTCTTT.

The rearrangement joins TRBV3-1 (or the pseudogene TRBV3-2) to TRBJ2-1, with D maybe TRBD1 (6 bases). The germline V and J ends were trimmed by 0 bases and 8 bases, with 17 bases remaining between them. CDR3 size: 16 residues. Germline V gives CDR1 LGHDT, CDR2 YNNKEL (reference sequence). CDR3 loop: CASSQDQGLVGDEQFF. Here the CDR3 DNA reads TGTGCCAGCAGCCAAGATCAGGGGCTGGTCGGGGATGAGCAGTTCTTC.

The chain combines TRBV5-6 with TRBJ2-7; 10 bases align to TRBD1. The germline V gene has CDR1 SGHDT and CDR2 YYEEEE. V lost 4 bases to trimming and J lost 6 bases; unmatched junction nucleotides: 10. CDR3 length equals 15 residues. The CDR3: CASSNRGTGVGEQYF. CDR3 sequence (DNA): TGTGCCAGCAGCAATAGGGGGACAGGGGTAGGCGAGCAGTACTTC.

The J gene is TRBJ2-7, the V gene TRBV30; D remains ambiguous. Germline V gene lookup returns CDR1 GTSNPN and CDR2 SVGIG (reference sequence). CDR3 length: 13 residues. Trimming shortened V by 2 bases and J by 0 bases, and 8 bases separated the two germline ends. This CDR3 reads CAWSRASSYEQYF. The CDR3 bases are TGTGCCTGGAGTCGGGCTAGCTCCTACGAGCAGTACTTC.

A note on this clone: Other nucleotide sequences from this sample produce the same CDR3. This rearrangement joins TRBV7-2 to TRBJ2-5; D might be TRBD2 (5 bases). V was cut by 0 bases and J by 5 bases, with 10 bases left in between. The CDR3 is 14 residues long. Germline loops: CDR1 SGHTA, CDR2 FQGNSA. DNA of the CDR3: TGTGCCAGCAGCTTAGCAGGGAGAGGGGAGACCCAGTACTTC. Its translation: CASSLAGRGETQYF.

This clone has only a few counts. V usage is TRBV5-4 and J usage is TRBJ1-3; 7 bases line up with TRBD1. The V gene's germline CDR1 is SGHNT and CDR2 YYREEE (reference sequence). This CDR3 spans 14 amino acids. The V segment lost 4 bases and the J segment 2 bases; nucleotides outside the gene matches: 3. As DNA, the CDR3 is TGTGCCAGCAGCCCAGGGGGGGCTGGAAACACCATATATTTT. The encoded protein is CASSPGGAGNTIYF.

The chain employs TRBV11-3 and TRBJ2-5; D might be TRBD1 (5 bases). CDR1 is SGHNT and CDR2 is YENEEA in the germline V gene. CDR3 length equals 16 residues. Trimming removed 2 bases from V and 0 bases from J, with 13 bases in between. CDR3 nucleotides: TGTGCCAGCAGCTTACGTCGACAGAGGAACCAAGAGACCCAGTACTTC. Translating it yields CASSLRRQRNQETQYF.

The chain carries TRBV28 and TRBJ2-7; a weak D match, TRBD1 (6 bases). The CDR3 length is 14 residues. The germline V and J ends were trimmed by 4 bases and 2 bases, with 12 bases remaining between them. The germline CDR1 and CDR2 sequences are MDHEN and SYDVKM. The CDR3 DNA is TGTGCCAGCAGTTCCCCAGGGGCCCCCTACGAGCAGTACTTC. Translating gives CASSSPGAPYEQYF.

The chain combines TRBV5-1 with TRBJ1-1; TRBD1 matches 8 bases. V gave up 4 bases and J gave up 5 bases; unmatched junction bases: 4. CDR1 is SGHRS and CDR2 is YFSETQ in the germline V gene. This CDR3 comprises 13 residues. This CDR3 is CASSKQGETEAFF. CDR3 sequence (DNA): TGCGCCAGCAGCAAACAGGGGGAAACTGAAGCTTTCTTT.

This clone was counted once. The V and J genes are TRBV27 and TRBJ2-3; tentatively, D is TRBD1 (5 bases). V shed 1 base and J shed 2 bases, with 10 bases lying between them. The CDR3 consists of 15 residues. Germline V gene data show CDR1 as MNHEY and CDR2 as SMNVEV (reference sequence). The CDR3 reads CASSLLTGDTDTQYF. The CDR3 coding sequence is TGTGCCAGCAGTTTATTAACAGGCGACACAGATACGCAGTATTTT.

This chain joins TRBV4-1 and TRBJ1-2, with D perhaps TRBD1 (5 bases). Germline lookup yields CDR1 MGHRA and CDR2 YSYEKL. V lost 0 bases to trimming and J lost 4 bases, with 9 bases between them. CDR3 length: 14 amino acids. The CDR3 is CASSQDFGGYGYTF. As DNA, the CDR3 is TGCGCCAGCAGCCAAGACTTCGGGGGCTATGGCTACACCTTC.

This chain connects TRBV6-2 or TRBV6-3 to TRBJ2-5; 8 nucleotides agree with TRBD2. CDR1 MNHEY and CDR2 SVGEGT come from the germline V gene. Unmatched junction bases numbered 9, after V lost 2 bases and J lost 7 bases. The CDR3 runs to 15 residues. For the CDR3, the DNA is TGTGCCAGCAGTTACACAGCGGGGGCCCTTGGGACCCAGTACTTC. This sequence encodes CASSYTAGALGTQYF.

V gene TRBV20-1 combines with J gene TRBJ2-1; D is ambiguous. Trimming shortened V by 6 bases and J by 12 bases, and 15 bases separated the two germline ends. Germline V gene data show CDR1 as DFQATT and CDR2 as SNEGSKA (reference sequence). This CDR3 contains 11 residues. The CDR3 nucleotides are TGCAGTGCAAATGGACGGCCGGGGCAGTTCTTC. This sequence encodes CSANGRPGQFF.

In DNA form, the CDR3 reads TGTGCCAGCCTAACGCGGGCTAGCGGGGGGTACGAGCAGTACTTC. It is translated as CASLTRASGGYEQYF. This chain joins TRBV6-5 and TRBJ2-7, with 11 bases identical to TRBD2. From germline, CDR1 is MNHEY and CDR2 SVGAGI. The CDR3 runs to 15 residues. With 8 bases clipped from V and 4 bases from J, the junction kept 10 bases outside the gene matches.

The DNA of the CDR3 is TGTGCCAGCAGCCTCGGGGGATATGGGACCCAGTACTTC. It yields the protein CASSLGGYGTQYF. The J gene is TRBJ2-5, the V gene TRBV14; D is perhaps TRBD2 (6 bases). The CDR3 is 13 amino acids. Germline CDR1 reads SGHDN; CDR2 reads FVKESK. Deletions cut 4 bases from V and 7 bases from J, with 13 bases between.